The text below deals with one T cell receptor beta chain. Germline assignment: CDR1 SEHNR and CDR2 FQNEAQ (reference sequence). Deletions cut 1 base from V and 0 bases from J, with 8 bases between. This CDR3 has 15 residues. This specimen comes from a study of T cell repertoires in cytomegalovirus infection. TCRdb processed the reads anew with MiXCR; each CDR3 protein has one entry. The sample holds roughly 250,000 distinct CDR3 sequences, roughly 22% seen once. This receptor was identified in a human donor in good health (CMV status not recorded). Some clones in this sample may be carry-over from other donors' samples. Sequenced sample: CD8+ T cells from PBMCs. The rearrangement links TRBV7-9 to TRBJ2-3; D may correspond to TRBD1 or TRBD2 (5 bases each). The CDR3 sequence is CASSLVGTSTDTQYF. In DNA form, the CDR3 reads TGTGCCAGCAGCTTAGTCGGGACCAGCACAGATACGCAGTATTTT.